One TCR beta chain is described in this entry. Antigen unknown. Treatment specified: oral pan-JAK inhibitor, 5-10 mg twice daily. The germline CDR1 and CDR2 sequences are MGHRA and YSYEKL. The CDR3 loop spans 17 amino acids. Deletions cut 6 bases from V and 0 bases from J, with 17 bases between. The data stem from a study of CD8+ T cells in alopecia areata. Study-wide results and caveats: Higher clonality and more expanded CD8+ clones appeared in lesional than normal scalp.

Following extraction, RNA underwent reverse transcription to cDNA, which served as the sequencing template. Libraries were prepared by immunoSEQ multiplex PCR; TCRdb keeps only in-frame clonotypes and omits some of them. The table shows approximately 200,000 clones, with less than 45% occurring only once. The material was CD4+ T cells sorted from blood, obtained at roughly week 36, from a patient treated with tofacitinib. The chain uses TRBV4-1 and TRBJ2-2; a possible D gene is TRBD1 (6 bases). The source of this sequence is a human donor with alopecia areata. CDR3 protein: CASRPHQGSPNTGELFF. Written as DNA, the CDR3 is TGCGCCAGCAGGCCTCATCAGGGGTCCCCGAACACCGGGGAGCTGTTTTTT.